Shown below are 22 T cell receptor beta chains from a single sample sequenced in a study of technical replicates of blood from four donors. Clones were read by immunoSEQ multiplex PCR, and TCRdb kept only the in-frame ones, dropping some. This table has roughly 70,000 clones, roughly nine tenths appearing once. The sequencing input was T cells isolated from PBMCs. The receptors originated from a human donor in good health.

The chain couples TRBV6-1 to TRBJ2-3; 11 bases are a match to TRBD2. The CDR3 extends over 17 amino acids. The germline V gene has CDR1 MNHNS and CDR2 SASEGT. V dropped 3 bases and J dropped 5; count of bases not matched to a gene: 10. For the CDR3, the DNA is TGTGCCAGCAGTGACGCTACTAGCGGGAGTACGCGAGATACGCAGTATTTT. Translation gives CASSDATSGSTRDTQYF.

The genes are TRBV6-6 and TRBJ2-3; 12 bases match TRBD2. The germline CDR1 and CDR2 sequences are MNHNY and SVGAGI (reference sequence). The CDR3 covers 14 residues. The J segment lost 4 bases and the V segment lost 6 bases, leaving 2 bases of the junction unmatched. The CDR3 sequence: CASRTSGSSDTQYF. CDR3 nucleotide sequence: TGTGCCAGCAGGACTAGCGGGAGTTCAGATACGCAGTATTTT.

The chain couples TRBV18 to TRBJ2-3, with 9 bases lining up with TRBD1. J lost 7 bases, V lost 3 bases, and 5 bases had no gene match. Germline V gene data show CDR1 as KGHSH and CDR2 as LQKENI. The CDR3 runs 14 residues. This chain's CDR3 is CASSPGTGTNTQYF. The CDR3 nucleotides read TGTGCCAGCTCACCCGGGACAGGGACAAATACGCAGTATTTT.

The gene calls are TRBV9 and TRBJ2-2, with D tentatively TRBD1 (5 bases). The V and J ends lost 4 bases and 6 bases respectively, with 22 bases between them. The CDR3 consists of 17 residues. Germline V gene data show CDR1 as SGDLS and CDR2 as YYNGEE. This CDR3 is CASSPLSVRLTAGELFF. The CDR3 DNA reads TGTGCCAGCAGCCCCCTCAGCGTTCGATTGACAGCCGGGGAGCTGTTTTTT. Using reference TRBV9 and TRBJ2-2 for the parts outside the CDR3, the full variable domain is DSGVTQTPKHLITATGQRVTLRCSPRSGDLSVYWYQQSLDQGLQFLIQYYNGEERAKGNILERFSAQQFPDLHSELNLSSLELGDSALYFCASSPLSVRLTAGELFFGEGSRLTVL.

The gene calls are TRBV6-5 and TRBJ2-2; TRBD2 might be the D (6 bases). The CDR3 extends over 14 amino acids. Germline CDR1 and CDR2: MNHEY and SVGAGI. Trimming took off 8 bases at V and 0 bases at J, with 10 bases between the two ends. The CDR3 bases are TGTGCCAGCTCCGGGACTGCGAACACCGGGGAGCTGTTTTTT. It specifies CASSGTANTGELFF.

The rearrangement joins TRBV11-2 to TRBJ2-7; the D gene is possibly TRBD1 (5 bases). This CDR3 is built from 14 residues. The ends were cut back, 1 base at V and 2 bases at J, with 9 bases in the middle. Germline CDR1 reads SGHAT; CDR2 reads FQNNGV. The CDR3 region is CASSLGDSPYEQYF. The CDR3 nucleotides are TGTGCCAGCAGCTTAGGCGACAGCCCCTACGAGCAGTACTTC.

This clone was found once. The V gene is TRBV9, the J gene TRBJ1-3; D call uncertain. The length of the CDR3 is 16 residues. Germline-derived CDR1 and CDR2 are SGDLS and YYNGEE. Trimming stripped 4 bases from V and 0 bases from J, with 14 bases between. The CDR3 nucleotides read TGTGCCAGCAGCACCTCCCCCGGGAACTCTGGAAACACCATATATTTT. Protein product: CASSTSPGNSGNTIYF.

This chain joins TRBV6-6 and TRBJ2-7, with 8 bases fitting TRBD2. J was trimmed by 3 bases and V by 4 bases; bases with no gene match: 5. The CDR3 totals 14 residues. The germline V gene encodes CDR1 MNHNY and CDR2 SVGAGI (reference sequence). CDR3 sequence reads: CASSSAGDHYEQYF. The CDR3 DNA reads TGTGCCAGCAGTTCAGCGGGAGACCACTACGAGCAGTACTTC.

V usage is TRBV19 and J usage is TRBJ2-3, with TRBD2 as a possible D gene (6 bases). The CDR3 extends over 15 amino acids. Germline V CDR1 and CDR2: LNHDA, SQIVND (reference sequence). The V end was cut by 3 bases, the J end by 1 base, with 11 bases between. This CDR3 reads CASSIGGGRTDTQYF. The CDR3, as DNA: TGTGCCAGTAGTATCGGGGGTGGACGCACAGATACGCAGTATTTT.

This chain links TRBV2 with TRBJ2-7, with 8 positions matching TRBD2. The CDR3 contains 16 residues. Germline V gene data show CDR1 as SNHLY and CDR2 as FYNNEI. The V and J ends lost 6 bases and 5 bases, in that order; junction bases with no gene match: 15. The CDR3 is CASSLDPLAAVNEQYF. The CDR3 bases are TGTGCCAGCAGCCTGGATCCACTAGCGGCGGTAAACGAGCAGTACTTC. Full variable domain (rest looked up from reference TRBV2 and TRBJ2-7): EPEVTQTPSHQVTQMGQEVILRCVPISNHLYFYWYRQILGQKVEFLVSFYNNEISEKSEIFDDQFSVERPDGSNFTLKIRSTKLEDSAMYFCASSLDPLAAVNEQYFGPGTRLTVT.

The V and J genes are TRBV2 and TRBJ2-7; 9 bases map to TRBD1. The CDR3 extends over 15 amino acids. Germline CDR1 is SNHLY and CDR2 is FYNNEI. V was clipped by 6 bases and J by 2 bases; unmatched bases: 8. CDR3 amino acids: CASRLTGQGPYEQYF. The CDR3 DNA sequence: TGTGCCAGCAGGCTAACGGGACAGGGACCCTACGAGCAGTACTTC.

The J gene is TRBJ1-1, the V gene TRBV10-1, with D possibly matching TRBD1 (6 bases). Germline CDR1 and CDR2: WNHNN and SYGVQD (reference sequence). V was cut by 1 base and J by 0 bases, with 9 bases left in between. The CDR3 sequence is 15 residues long. The CDR3 here is CASSEWDKMNTEAFF. The CDR3 nucleotides read TGCGCCAGCAGTGAGTGGGACAAAATGAACACTGAAGCTTTCTTT.

This rearrangement joins TRBV28 to TRBJ1-5; D not resolved. Trimming removed 6 bases at V and 1 base at J, with 13 bases between. Per germline, CDR1 MDHEN and CDR2 SYDVKM. This CDR3 is built from 15 residues. The CDR3 sequence is CASRRSGISNQPQHF. CDR3 nucleotide sequence: TGTGCCAGCAGGAGGTCGGGGATCAGCAATCAGCCCCAGCATTTT.

The rearrangement links TRBV6-5 to TRBJ2-7; D might be TRBD1 (5 bases). Per germline, CDR1 MNHEY and CDR2 SVGAGI. This CDR3 comprises 15 residues. The V end was cut by 5 bases, the J end by 4 bases, with 18 bases between. Written as DNA, the CDR3 is TGTGCCAGCAGTCCCTCCTTGCAGGGTCGATACGAGCAGTACTTC. It translates to CASSPSLQGRYEQYF.

V and J are TRBV15 and TRBJ1-3; the D gene is possibly TRBD1 (5 bases). The CDR3 length is 14 residues. The germline CDR1 and CDR2 sequences are LNHNV and YYDKDF (reference sequence). Deletions cut 6 bases from V and 7 bases from J, with 16 bases between. CDR3 amino acids: CATRTGRQTNTIYF. CDR3 bases: TGTGCCACCAGAACCGGAAGACAGACCAACACCATATATTTT.

The chain combines TRBV2 with TRBJ2-3; 9 bases agree with TRBD2. Germline CDR1 reads SNHLY; CDR2 reads FYNNEI. There are 15 residues in the CDR3. V lost 3 bases, J lost 3 bases, and 4 bases stayed unmatched. CDR3 nucleotide sequence: TGTGCCAGCAGTGATGGCCTAGCGGGGACAGATACGCAGTATTTT. The encoded protein is CASSDGLAGTDTQYF.

The rearrangement uses TRBV28 and TRBJ1-2, with TRBD1 matching 8 bases. CDR3 length: 13 residues. The germline V gene encodes CDR1 MDHEN and CDR2 SYDVKM. The ends lost 7 bases at V and 4 bases at J; junction bases unmatched: 5. CDR3 in DNA: TGTGCCAGCACTACAGGGGGTCCCTATGGCTACACCTTC. Translation gives CASTTGGPYGYTF.

The rearrangement uses TRBV27 and TRBJ2-3, with 10 positions matching TRBD1. The J segment lost 5 bases and the V segment lost 2 bases, leaving 4 bases of the junction unmatched. This CDR3 spans 15 amino acids. CDR1 is MNHEY, CDR2 SMNVEV, per germline (reference sequence). CDR3 DNA: TGTGCCAGCAGTTTAGGAGGACAGGGGGGAGATACGCAGTATTTT. Its protein product is CASSLGGQGGDTQYF.

This chain links TRBV19 with TRBJ2-3; 10 bases are shared with TRBD2. Germline trimming cut 5 bases from V and 4 bases from J; bases unmatched to any gene: 6. Germline lookup yields CDR1 LNHDA and CDR2 SQIVND (reference sequence). The CDR3 is 15 amino acids. Here the CDR3 DNA reads TGTGCCAGTAGTCCCCTAGCGGGAGACTCAGATACGCAGTATTTT. Amino acid sequence: CASSPLAGDSDTQYF.

This sequence joins TRBV18 and TRBJ2-7; maybe TRBD2 (7 bases). CDR3 length: 14 residues. The ends were cut back, 6 bases at V and 3 bases at J, with 15 bases in the middle. Germline assignment: CDR1 KGHSH and CDR2 LQKENI. The CDR3 is CASSGGGAFYEQYF. The CDR3 coding sequence is TGTGCCAGCTCCGGAGGGGGGGCTTTCTACGAGCAGTACTTC.

This chain uses TRBV5-6 with TRBJ2-7; TRBD1 matches at 9 bases. The CDR3 has 15 residues. Germline CDR1 and CDR2: SGHDT and YYEEEE. The ends lost 4 bases at V and 3 bases at J; junction bases unmatched: 8. The CDR3 DNA follows: TGTGCCAGCAGCCAGGGGACGGGACAGGGCTACGAGCAGTACTTC. Its protein is CASSQGTGQGYEQYF.

The V call is TRBV19, the J call TRBJ2-7; D might be TRBD1 (6 bases). The CDR3 contains 15 residues. CDR1 LNHDA and CDR2 SQIVND come from the germline V gene (reference sequence). Trimming shortened V by 4 bases and J by 5 bases, and 18 bases separated the two germline ends. CDR3 protein: CASSRSTGQQHEQYF. DNA of the CDR3: TGTGCCAGTAGTAGGTCAACAGGGCAACAACACGAGCAGTACTTC.